This TCR beta chain was captured by sequencing in a study of blood T cell repertoires in COVID-19. In the study overall: COVID-19 samples collected from the United States, Italy and Spain covered acute and convalescent phases. In each case, the material was cDNA or gDNA derived from T cells, B-cell-depleted T cells, or PBMCs.

Participants came from some 26 US areas, aged roughly 18 to 89 years. In the source study's methods: Estimates of nucleated cell counts were drawn from the amplification of reference gene primers. Clones were read by immunoSEQ multiplex PCR, and TCRdb kept only the in-frame ones, dropping some. V, J and clone size are those of that table, while D and trimming were read from the DNA. The sample includes 300,000 to 400,000 clones, 70% to 90% of them seen just once. With V trimmed by 2 bases and J by 8 bases, 3 bases remained unmatched. CDR3 size: 14 residues. CDR1 is SGHTA, CDR2 FQGTGA, per germline. The TCR sequence derives from a woman aged 25-40 years with acute COVID-19. The chain has TRBV7-3 and TRBJ1-2; 12 bases match TRBD1. The sample comprised PBMCs or T cells enriched from blood (not recorded which). CDR3 region: CASSLGTGGLGYTF. The CDR3 DNA reads as TGTGCCAGCAGCTTAGGGACAGGGGGCTTGGGCTACACCTTC.